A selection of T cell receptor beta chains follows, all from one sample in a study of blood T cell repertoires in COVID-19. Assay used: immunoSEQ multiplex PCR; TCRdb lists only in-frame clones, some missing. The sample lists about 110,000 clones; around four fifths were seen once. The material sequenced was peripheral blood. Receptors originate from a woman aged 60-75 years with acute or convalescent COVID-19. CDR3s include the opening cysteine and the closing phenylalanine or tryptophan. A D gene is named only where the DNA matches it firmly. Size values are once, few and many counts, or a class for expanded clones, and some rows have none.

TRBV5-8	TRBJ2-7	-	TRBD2	CASSTSGRAGSYEQYF	TGTGCCAGCAGTACTAGCGGGAGGGCCGGGTCCTACGAGCAGTACTTC
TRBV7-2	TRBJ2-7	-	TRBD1	CASSLAVGQALGEQYF	TGTGCCAGCAGCTTGGCTGTTGGACAGGCCCTCGGCGAGCAGTACTTC
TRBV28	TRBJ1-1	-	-	CASSWVAGASMNTEAFF	TGTGCCAGCAGTTGGGTTGCGGGTGCGTCCATGAACACTGAAGCTTTCTTT
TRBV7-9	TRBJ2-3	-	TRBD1	CASSPLRDRGGTQYF	TGTGCCAGCAGCCCCCTCCGGGACAGGGGTGGTACGCAGTATTTT
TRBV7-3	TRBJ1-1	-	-	CASSSTGGSGAFF	TGTGCCAGCAGCTCAACTGGAGGGTCGGGAGCTTTCTTT
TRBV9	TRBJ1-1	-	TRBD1	CASSDHRGVAEAFF	TGTGCCAGCAGCGACCACAGGGGGGTGGCTGAAGCTTTCTTT
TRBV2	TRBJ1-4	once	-	CASTWQSNEKLFF	TGTGCCAGCACTTGGCAGTCCAATGAAAAACTGTTTTTT
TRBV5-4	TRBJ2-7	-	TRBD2	CASSLTSGSYEQYF	TGTGCCAGCAGCTTGACTAGCGGGAGCTACGAGCAGTACTTC
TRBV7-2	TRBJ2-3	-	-	CASSPGQSPDTQYF	TGTGCCAGCAGCCCAGGACAGAGCCCAGATACGCAGTATTTT
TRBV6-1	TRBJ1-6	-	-	CASSEPGHGDSPLHF	TGTGCCAGCAGTGAACCGGGACATGGCGATTCACCCCTCCACTTT
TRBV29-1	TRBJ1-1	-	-	CSSDGAEAFF	TGCAGCTCCGACGGGGCTGAAGCTTTCTTT
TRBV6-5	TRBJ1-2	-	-	CASSSSPGSGYTF	TGTGCCAGCAGTTCAAGTCCGGGATCTGGCTACACCTTC
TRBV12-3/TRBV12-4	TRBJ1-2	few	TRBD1	CASRGQASYGYTF	TGTGCCAGCAGGGGACAGGCGAGCTATGGCTACACCTTC
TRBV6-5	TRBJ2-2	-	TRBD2	CASSFGGAARELFF	TGTGCCAGCAGTTTCGGGGGGGCTGCCAGGGAGCTGTTTTTT
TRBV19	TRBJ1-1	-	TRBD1	CASSIGGGYTEAFF	TGTGCCAGTAGTATAGGAGGGGGCTACACTGAAGCTTTCTTT
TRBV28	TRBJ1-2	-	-	CASRETGSGYGYTF	TGTGCCAGCAGGGAGACAGGCAGTGGTTATGGCTACACCTTC
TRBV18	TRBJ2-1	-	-	CASSSEVDEQFF	TGTGCCAGCTCCTCGGAGGTCGATGAGCAGTTCTTC
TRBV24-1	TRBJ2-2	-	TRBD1	CATSDSGGQTGRELFF	TGTGCCACCAGTGATTCTGGGGGACAGACAGGTCGGGAGCTGTTTTTT
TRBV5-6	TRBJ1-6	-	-	CASSLGRGLNSPLHF	TGTGCCAGCAGCTTGGGTCGGGGACTAAACTCACCCCTCCACTTT
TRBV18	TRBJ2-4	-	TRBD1	CASSLTLDRVGNIQYF	TGTGCCAGCTCACTAACTTTAGACAGGGTGGGAAACATTCAGTACTTC
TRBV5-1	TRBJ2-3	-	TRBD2	CASATSGSGIADTQYF	TGCGCCAGTGCGACTAGCGGGAGTGGTATTGCAGATACGCAGTATTTT
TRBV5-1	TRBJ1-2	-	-	CASSLSGQYNGYTF	TGCGCCAGCAGCTTGTCGGGTCAATACAATGGCTACACCTTC
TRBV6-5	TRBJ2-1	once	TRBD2	CAISSRGRINEQFF	TGTGCCATTTCGTCGCGCGGGAGGATAAATGAGCAGTTCTTC
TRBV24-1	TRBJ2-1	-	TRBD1	CATAGQENNEQFF	TGTGCCACGGCGGGACAGGAGAACAATGAGCAGTTCTTC
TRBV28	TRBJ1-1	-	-	CASRSQGTEAFF	TGTGCCAGCAGAAGTCAGGGCACTGAAGCTTTCTTT
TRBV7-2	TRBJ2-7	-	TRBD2	CASSLAASGSYEQYF	TGTGCCAGCAGCTTAGCGGCTAGCGGGAGTTACGAGCAGTACTTC
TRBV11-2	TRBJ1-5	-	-	CASSLDRVGQPQHF	TGTGCCAGCAGCTTAGACAGGGTCGGGCAGCCCCAGCATTTT
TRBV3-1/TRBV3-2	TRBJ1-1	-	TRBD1	CASSPRQGTEAFF	TGTGCCAGCAGCCCACGACAGGGCACTGAAGCTTTCTTT
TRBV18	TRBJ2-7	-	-	CASSPAQVTYEQYF	TGTGCCAGCTCACCCGCTCAGGTTACGTACGAGCAGTACTTC
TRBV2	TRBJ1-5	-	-	CASNSRQSNQPQHF	TGTGCCAGCAATTCCAGGCAGAGCAATCAGCCCCAGCATTTT
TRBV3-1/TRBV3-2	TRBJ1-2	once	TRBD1	CASSQLDRDYGYTF	TGTGCCAGCAGCCAACTTGACAGGGACTATGGCTACACCTTC
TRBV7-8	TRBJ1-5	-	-	CASSLQAQPQHF	TGTGCCAGCAGCTTACAGGCTCAGCCCCAGCATTTT
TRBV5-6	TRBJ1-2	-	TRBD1	CASRTGVDYGYTF	TGTGCCAGTAGAACAGGGGTGGACTATGGCTACACCTTC
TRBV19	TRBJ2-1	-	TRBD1	CASSTTGGSEQFF	TGTGCCAGTTCTACGACAGGGGGCAGTGAGCAGTTCTTC
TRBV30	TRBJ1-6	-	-	CAWSGHPSYNSPLHF	TGTGCCTGGAGTGGGCATCCCTCCTATAATTCACCCCTCCACTTT
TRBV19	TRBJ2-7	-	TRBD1	CASSIFPGGSYEQYF	TGTGCCAGTAGTATCTTCCCAGGGGGTTCCTACGAGCAGTACTTC
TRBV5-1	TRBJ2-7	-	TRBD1	CASNVDRGRGEQYF	TGCGCCAGCAACGTTGACAGGGGGCGCGGCGAGCAGTACTTC
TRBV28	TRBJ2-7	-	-	CASSYRDTSYEQYF	TGTGCCAGCAGTTACCGGGACACTTCCTACGAGCAGTACTTC
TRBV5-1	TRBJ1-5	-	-	CASSVTGEPGQPQHF	TGCGCCAGCAGCGTAACCGGAGAACCTGGACAGCCCCAGCATTTT
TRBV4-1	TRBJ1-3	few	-	CASSQGDSSGNTIYF	TGCGCCAGCAGCCAAGGAGACAGCTCTGGAAACACCATATATTTT
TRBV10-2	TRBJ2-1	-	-	CASSEVGSGSYNEQFF	TGCGCCAGCAGTGAAGTAGGCTCGGGCTCCTACAATGAGCAGTTCTTC
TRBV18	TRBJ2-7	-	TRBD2	CASSPLAGYALNSHEQYF	TGTGCCAGCTCCCCGTTAGCGGGGTACGCTCTAAACAGCCACGAGCAGTACTTC
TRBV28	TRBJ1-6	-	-	CASMIHADSPLHF	TGTGCCAGCATGATCCATGCGGATTCACCCCTCCACTTT
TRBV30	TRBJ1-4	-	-	CAKRSLGEKLFF	TGTGCGAAGAGGAGTCTCGGAGAAAAACTGTTTTTT
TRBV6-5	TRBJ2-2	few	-	CASSYSNPGTGELFF	TGTGCCAGCAGTTACAGTAACCCGGGCACCGGGGAGCTGTTTTTT
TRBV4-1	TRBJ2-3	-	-	CASSQNPTGTDTQYF	TGCGCCAGCAGCCAGAACCCGACAGGCACAGATACGCAGTATTTT
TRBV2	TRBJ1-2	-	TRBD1	CATTGEANYGYTF	TGTGCCACCACAGGGGAAGCTAACTATGGCTACACCTTC